This T cell receptor (beta chain) was retrieved from a study of metastatic and nonmetastatic thyroid tumors (TCRdb year 2020). General notes on the study: The researchers compared repertoires between peripheral blood samples and tumor or nodule tissue samples from patients with malignant or benign thyroid disease.

The library was prepared using PCR. The sequencer was an Illumina HiSeq 4000. High-throughput sequencing was used to profile the CDR3 region of the TCR beta-chain in every patient. Per the source publication's procedure: A classifier to discriminate distant-metastatic papillary thyroid cancer patients was built from CDR3 differences across clinicopathological groups. The Shannon index was used to measure repertoire diversity, and the Morisita-Horn index was used to measure how similar tumor and blood repertoires were. The public sequencing data were trimmed at Q25 with fastp and processed into clonotypes with MiXCR by TCRdb, which kept only in-frame beta chains. TCRdb, rather than the study authors, made the V and J calls. In all, the sample holds approximately 31,000 clones, and 18% of those were seen once. The ten largest clones represent roughly a tenth of the sample. Including the terminal cysteine and phenylalanine, the CDR3 comprises 11 residues. Of all the DNA, just the CDR3 is kept, 33 bases in frame from base 1. The germline V gene encodes CDR1 DFQATT and CDR2 SNEGSKA (reference sequence).

None of the patients had been given any treatment before thyroid surgery. Using T-cell receptor beta sequencing, the study looked back at clinical samples from patients collected from the early 2010s to the late 2010s. The paper's findings and limits, for the study overall: TCR beta diversity was reported as significantly higher in malignant tumors than in benign nodules, in both blood and tumor samples.

With regard to this clone: Its antigen is unknown. A much more abundant neighbour one base away suggests this may be a read error.

Sample: blood. The chain uses TRBV20-1 and TRBJ2-4; TRBD1 matches 9 bases in the middle. The sequence was collected from a female donor with papillary thyroid cancer or a benign thyroid nodule (not recorded which). Some clones in this sample may be carry-over from other donors' samples. In nucleotides, the sequence is TGCAATGCCAGGGGACAGGGTGTTCAGTACTTC. This codes for CNARGQGVQYF.